The source of this T cell receptor (beta chain) is a study of cytomegalovirus exposure and HLA in healthy donors. Whole-study findings and limits: The majority of TCR sequences were rare, yet some public TCRs appeared in many donors. TCR beta chains numbering some 160 were designated cytomegalovirus-associated. In the 120 validation repertoires, just under 95% of cluster scores exceeded 0, per a later analysis.

Turning to this clone: Its antigen remains unknown.

Assay: immunoSEQ multiplex PCR; the TCRdb copy retains only in-frame clones and omits some. The table lists about 220,000 clones, 90% to 95% of them singletons. V shed 5 bases, J shed 2 bases, and the junction held 1 base outside the gene matches. Germline-derived CDR1 and CDR2 are MDHEN and SYDVKM. The length of the CDR3 is 13 residues. Sequenced input: PBMCs. V is TRBV28 and J is TRBJ2-5; 8 bases match TRBD1. The sequence derives from a woman younger than 35 in good health and CMV-seronegative. The CDR3 is CASSGTGQETQYF. Here the CDR3 DNA reads TGTGCCAGCAGTGGGACAGGACAAGAGACCCAGTACTTC.